This entry features one TCR beta chain sequence. Enrolment of Seattle patients took place during active infection, and they were followed longitudinally. These data originate in a study of blood T cell repertoires in COVID-19. On the study more broadly: In each case, the material was cDNA or gDNA derived from T cells, B-cell-depleted T cells, or PBMCs.

Some clones are missing from TCRdb's copy, which holds only in-frame ones; the method was immunoSEQ multiplex PCR. The table records more than 80,000 clones, over 65% of them present only once. V gave up 1 base and J gave up 0 bases, with 8 bases separating them. The germline V gene encodes CDR1 SGDLS and CDR2 YYNGEE. CDR3 length equals 14 residues. Sequences were obtained from peripheral blood. The source is a man older than 75 with COVID-19, enrolled during active disease. V is TRBV9 and J is TRBJ2-7; D call uncertain. This CDR3 reads CASSVRGSSYEQYF. CDR3 in DNA: TGTGCCAGCAGCGTACGCGGCAGCTCCTACGAGCAGTACTTC.